The 30 T cell receptor beta chains reported below all come from one sample, sequenced in a study of blood T cell repertoires in COVID-19. TCRdb keeps only in-frame clones here, not all; method: immunoSEQ multiplex PCR. The data contain about 280,000 clones, around 83% of them seen just once; the ten biggest clones take up approximately 5%. Specimen: PBMCs or T cells enriched from blood (not recorded which). These receptors all stem from a man aged 40-49 years who had been exposed to COVID-19.

The CDR3 reads CASSLTGASETQYF. The CDR3 DNA is TGTGCCAGCAGCTTAACAGGGGCTTCCGAGACCCAGTACTTC. This chain joins TRBV7-9 and TRBJ2-5, with 7 bases that match TRBD1. Germline loops: CDR1 SEHNR, CDR2 FQNEAQ (reference sequence). The J segment lost 5 bases and the V segment lost 2 bases, leaving 5 bases of the junction unmatched. The CDR3 has 14 amino acids.

The chain employs TRBV5-1 and TRBJ1-5; D is unclear. The CDR3 loop spans 14 amino acids. Germline CDR1 and CDR2: SGHRS and YFSETQ. V was cut by 0 bases and J by 6 bases, with 10 bases left in between. The CDR3 DNA reads as TGCGCCAGCAGCTTGGTTGGAGGGAGTCAGCCCCAGCATTTT. It translates to CASSLVGGSQPQHF.

This chain connects TRBV9 to TRBJ2-1, with 7 bases aligning to TRBD2. The germline V gene encodes CDR1 SGDLS and CDR2 YYNGEE. The V gene end was trimmed by 0 bases and the J gene end by 4 bases; junction bases not matched to a gene: 10. The CDR3 is 17 amino acids. This CDR3 is CASSVGSGDYLYNEQFF. The CDR3 region has the DNA TGTGCCAGCAGCGTAGGTTCCGGGGACTACCTATACAATGAGCAGTTCTTC. The variable domain in full, with the rest retrieved from reference TRBV9 and TRBJ2-1, is DSGVTQTPKHLITATGQRVTLRCSPRSGDLSVYWYQQSLDQGLQFLIQYYNGEERAKGNILERFSAQQFPDLHSELNLSSLELGDSALYFCASSVGSGDYLYNEQFFGPGTRLTVL.

V usage is TRBV11-2 and J usage is TRBJ2-3, with 10 bases lining up with TRBD2. The V and J ends lost 3 bases and 4 bases, in that order; junction bases with no gene match: 4. CDR3 length equals 15 residues. CDR1 is SGHAT, CDR2 FQNNGV, per germline. CDR3: CASSFGTSVADTQYF. CDR3 bases: TGTGCCAGCAGCTTCGGGACTAGCGTCGCAGATACGCAGTATTTT.

The chain has TRBV4-2 and TRBJ2-3; 9 bases align to TRBD2. CDR3 size: 15 residues. Germline lookup yields CDR1 LGHNA and CDR2 YNFKEQ. V dropped 4 bases and J dropped 6; count of bases not matched to a gene: 8. CDR3 in amino acids: CASSPEASGKDTQYF. Written as DNA, the CDR3 is TGTGCCAGCAGCCCTGAGGCTAGCGGGAAGGATACGCAGTATTTT.

Concerning this clone: Germline and junction disagree at one end, which may indicate a read error. The rearrangement uses TRBV15 and TRBJ2-7, with 14 bases lining up with TRBD2. Germline V gives CDR1 LNHNV, CDR2 YYDKDF (reference sequence). This CDR3 contains 17 residues. The CDR3 DNA sequence: TGTGCCACCAGAAGAGACGGACTAGCGGGAGGAGCCTACGAGCAGTACTTC. Protein sequence: CATRRDGLAGGAYEQYF.

V is TRBV7-6 and J is TRBJ2-3; 10 nucleotides line up with TRBD1. The CDR3 contains 17 residues. Per germline, CDR1 SGHVS and CDR2 FNYEAQ. The V segment lost 0 bases and the J segment 1 base; nucleotides outside the gene matches: 4. CDR3 protein: CASSLASGTGGTDTQYF. The CDR3 DNA follows: TGTGCCAGCAGCTTAGCGAGTGGGACAGGGGGCACAGATACGCAGTATTTT. Full variable domain (rest looked up from reference TRBV7-6 and TRBJ2-3): GAGVSQSPRYKVTKRGQDVALRCDPISGHVSLYWYRQALGQGPEFLTYFNYEAQQDKSGLPNDRFSAERPEGSISTLTIQRTEQRDSAMYRCASSLASGTGGTDTQYFGPGTRLTVL.

Relative to its sample, this clone is medium-sized. Compared with germline, one end of the junction differs, possibly owing to a read error. The rearrangement uses TRBV7-7 and TRBJ2-7; 7 nucleotides align to TRBD1. Germline V CDR1 and CDR2: SSHAT, FNYEAQ (reference sequence). The CDR3 runs 15 residues. The CDR3 DNA reads as TGTGCTAGCAGCTACGGGACAGCCCTAATCTACGAGCAGTACTTC. Encoded protein: CASSYGTALIYEQYF. Variable domain in full (rest from reference TRBV7-7 and TRBJ2-7): GAGVSQSPRYKVTKRGQDVTLRCDPISSHATLYWYQQALGQGPEFLTYFNYEAQPDKSGLPSDRFSAERPEGSISTLTIQRTEQRDSAMYRCASSYGTALIYEQYFGPGTRLTVT.

This chain connects TRBV7-2 to TRBJ1-1; D might be TRBD1 (5 bases). The CDR3 totals 15 residues. Germline-derived CDR1 and CDR2 are SGHTA and FQGNSA. Trimming stripped 5 bases from V and 1 base from J, with 14 bases between. Here the CDR3 DNA reads TGTGCCAGCAGCCTCAGACAGAAAAAGAACACTGAAGCTTTCTTT. Residues: CASSLRQKKNTEAFF.

The chain carries TRBV19 and TRBJ1-1; 7 bases are shared with TRBD1. Per germline, CDR1 LNHDA and CDR2 SQIVND (reference sequence). V dropped 5 bases and J dropped 6; count of bases not matched to a gene: 9. The length of the CDR3 is 14 residues. CDR3 sequence reads: CASSPPDRVSEAFF. The CDR3 DNA reads TGTGCCAGTAGTCCCCCAGACAGGGTCTCTGAAGCTTTCTTT.

The V gene is TRBV5-4, the J gene TRBJ2-2, with 7 bases fitting TRBD2. CDR1 is SGHNT and CDR2 is YYREEE in the germline V gene (reference sequence). J lost 1 base, V lost 0 bases, and 3 bases had no gene match. The CDR3 covers 16 residues. The CDR3 here is CASSLGLAENTGELFF. The CDR3 DNA reads as TGTGCCAGCAGCTTGGGGCTAGCGGAGAACACCGGGGAGCTGTTTTTT. The whole variable domain, filled in from reference TRBV5-4 and TRBJ2-2, reads ETGVTQSPTHLIKTRGQQVTLRCSSQSGHNTVSWYQQALGQGPQFIFQYYREEENGRGNFPPRFSGLQFPNYSSELNVNALELDDSALYLCASSLGLAENTGELFFGEGSRLTVL.

The chain recombines TRBV19 with TRBJ2-6, with D tentatively TRBD1 (6 bases). Between the trimmed V and J ends, which lost 10 bases and 0 bases, there was a span of 10 bases. The CDR3 totals 14 residues. Germline assignment: CDR1 LNHDA and CDR2 SQIVND (reference sequence). The CDR3 DNA sequence: TGTGCCATAGGACAGCCCTCTGGGGCCAACGTCCTGACTTTC. Protein sequence: CAIGQPSGANVLTF.

The rearrangement joins TRBV30 to TRBJ1-4, with D tentatively TRBD1 (5 bases). Germline assignment: CDR1 GTSNPN and CDR2 SVGIG (reference sequence). The CDR3 has 17 residues. Trimming took off 1 base at V and 0 bases at J, with 15 bases between the two ends. As DNA, the CDR3 is TGTGCCTGGAGTGCAGGGCAGGGTCCTTCAACTAATGAAAAACTGTTTTTT. Protein: CAWSAGQGPSTNEKLFF. Based on the CDR3 plus reference TRBV30 and TRBJ1-4, the full variable domain is SQTIHQWPATLVQPVGSPLSLECTVEGTSNPNLYWYRQAAGRGLQLLFYSVGIGQISSEVPQNLSASRPQDRQFILSSKKLLLSDSGFYLCAWSAGQGPSTNEKLFFGSGTQLSVL.

The V call is TRBV7-3, the J call TRBJ2-1; D may be TRBD1 (5 bases). Germline lookup yields CDR1 SGHTA and CDR2 FQGTGA. Trimming cost V 1 base and J 5 bases, with 6 bases left between them. The CDR3 covers 13 residues. The CDR3 nucleotides are TGTGCCAGCAGCTTAATACAGGACAATGAGCAGTTCTTC. It translates to CASSLIQDNEQFF.

This clone was seen more than once but under ten times. This chain uses TRBV20-1 with TRBJ2-5; D gene unclear. V lost 6 bases and J 1 base, leaving 3 bases between the germline ends. The germline gives CDR1 DFQATT, CDR2 SNEGSKA (reference sequence). The CDR3 has 10 amino acids. The CDR3 region is CSAGQETQYF. For the CDR3, the DNA is TGCAGTGCCGGCCAAGAGACCCAGTACTTC.

V and J are TRBV20-1 and TRBJ1-1; possible D gene TRBD1, 5 bases. V was trimmed by 5 bases and J by 6 bases, leaving 10 bases between them. Per germline, CDR1 DFQATT and CDR2 SNEGSKA (reference sequence). This CDR3 region has 11 residues. The chain's CDR3 is CSAQRDSEAFF. The CDR3, as DNA: TGCAGTGCTCAGAGGGACTCTGAAGCTTTCTTT.

The CDR3 DNA follows: TGTGCCAGCAGTGAAGAGCAGGGTATAACCGGGGAGCTGTTTTTT. Amino acids: CASSEEQGITGELFF. The chain is built from TRBV25-1 and TRBJ2-2, with D tentatively TRBD1 (5 bases). The germline V gene encodes CDR1 MGHDK and CDR2 SYGVNS. The V and J ends lost 2 bases and 5 bases respectively, with 12 bases between them. CDR3 length: 15 amino acids.

This sequence joins TRBV20-1 and TRBJ1-2; a possible D gene is TRBD1 (5 bases). From germline, CDR1 is DFQATT and CDR2 SNEGSKA (reference sequence). Trimming took off 6 bases at V and 6 bases at J, with 20 bases between the two ends. This CDR3 has 14 residues. CDR3 protein: CSASPGTRGDGYTF. CDR3 in DNA: TGCAGTGCAAGTCCCGGGACCCGCGGGGATGGCTACACCTTC.

This clone has a handful of counts. This chain joins TRBV7-3 and TRBJ2-7; 11 bases align to TRBD2. The length of the CDR3 is 16 residues. Looked up from germline, CDR1 is SGHTA and CDR2 is FQGTGA. V dropped 5 bases and J dropped 5; count of bases not matched to a gene: 11. CDR3 nucleotides: TGTGCCAGCAGCCTACTGACACTAGCGGGAGCGGACGAGCAGTACTTC. It specifies CASSLLTLAGADEQYF. The full variable domain, its missing parts supplied by reference TRBV7-3 and TRBJ2-7, is GAGVSQTPSNKVTEKGKYVELRCDPISGHTALYWYRQSLGQGPEFLIYFQGTGAADDSGLPNDRFFAVRPEGSVSTLKIQRTERGDSAVYLCASSLLTLAGADEQYFGPGTRLTVT.

The chain employs TRBV7-9 and TRBJ2-2; a possible D gene is TRBD1 (6 bases). The ends were cut back, 5 bases at V and 5 bases at J, with 18 bases in the middle. The CDR3 contains 16 residues. Germline assignment: CDR1 SEHNR and CDR2 FQNEAQ (reference sequence). The CDR3 region is CASSARQADDTGELFF. CDR3 coding DNA: TGTGCCAGCAGCGCAAGACAGGCGGATGATACCGGGGAGCTGTTTTTT.

This clone was seen more than once but under ten times. V and J are TRBV6-2 or TRBV6-3 and TRBJ2-7; 10 bases are a match to TRBD1. Germline V CDR1 and CDR2: MNHEY, SVGEGT. The V segment lost 4 bases and the J segment 5 bases; nucleotides outside the gene matches: 14. This CDR3 contains 17 residues. The CDR3 nucleotides are TGTGCCAGCAGTTTCCCGTCCCTCGGGACAGGGGTTGACGAGCAGTACTTC. Its protein is CASSFPSLGTGVDEQYF.

This chain uses TRBV24-1 with TRBJ2-1; D is perhaps TRBD2 (5 bases). CDR3 length equals 16 residues. V lost 4 bases and J lost 0, with 12 bases in between. Germline CDR1 reads KGHDR; CDR2 reads SFDVKD. The DNA of the CDR3 is TGTGCCACCAGTGACGCAAGCGGAAACTCCTACAATGAGCAGTTCTTC. Translation: CATSDASGNSYNEQFF.

V usage is TRBV6-6 and J usage is TRBJ2-3; 12 bases line up with TRBD2. The CDR3 consists of 16 residues. Germline lookup yields CDR1 MNHNY and CDR2 SVGAGI (reference sequence). Trimming cost V 6 bases and J 2 bases; bases outside gene matches: 6. CDR3 sequence (DNA): TGTGCCAGCAGGCCGACTAGCGGGAGTTCCACAGATACGCAGTATTTT. The encoded protein is CASRPTSGSSTDTQYF.

The chain is built from TRBV28 and TRBJ2-7; 9 nucleotides align to TRBD2. J gave up 0 bases and V 8 bases, and 14 bases lay outside the gene matches. Germline V gives CDR1 MDHEN, CDR2 SYDVKM. This CDR3 comprises 17 residues. Here the CDR3 DNA reads TGTGCCAGCCCTCCTAGCGGGGCCCGGATAACCTCCTACGAGCAGTACTTC. Its translation is CASPPSGARITSYEQYF.

The chain recombines TRBV14 with TRBJ2-1; 9 bases line up with TRBD2. The CDR3 runs 15 residues. CDR1 SGHDN and CDR2 FVKESK come from the germline V gene. The J segment lost 9 bases and the V segment lost 6 bases, leaving 12 bases of the junction unmatched. This CDR3 is CASSFGTSRKGEQFF. CDR3 DNA sequence: TGTGCCAGCAGTTTCGGGACTAGCAGGAAAGGTGAGCAGTTCTTC.

This clone was seen once. This chain links TRBV18 with TRBJ1-6, with 11 bases identical to TRBD1. Germline-derived CDR1 and CDR2 are KGHSH and LQKENI. The CDR3 sequence is 17 residues long. V shed 4 bases, J shed 8 bases, and the junction held 10 bases outside the gene matches. The CDR3: CASSLRERTGGDSPLHF. The CDR3 DNA follows: TGTGCCAGCTCACTTCGAGAACGGACAGGGGGCGATTCACCCCTCCACTTT.

The V call is TRBV2, the J call TRBJ1-6; D is perhaps TRBD1 (5 bases). The V and J ends lost 4 bases and 10 bases respectively, with 11 bases between them. The CDR3 has 13 residues. The germline V gene encodes CDR1 SNHLY and CDR2 FYNNEI. CDR3 in amino acids: CASSVGGRSPLHF. CDR3 coding DNA: TGTGCCAGCAGTGTGGGGGGAAGATCACCCCTCCACTTT.

Notes on this clone: One end of the junction varies from germline; a read error may be responsible. This chain links TRBV3-1 (or the pseudogene TRBV3-2) with TRBJ1-2; TRBD1 might be the D (6 bases). This CDR3 comprises 11 residues. Germline CDR1 LGHDT, CDR2 YNNKEL (reference sequence). CDR3 nucleotide sequence: TGTGCCAGCGGCTACGTCGGACGGACAGTCTTC. Amino acid sequence: CASGYVGRTVF.

The chain employs TRBV3-1 (or the pseudogene TRBV3-2) and TRBJ1-1, with no clear D. This CDR3 comprises 14 residues. The ends were cut back, 4 bases at V and 4 bases at J, with 13 bases in the middle. The germline CDR1 and CDR2 sequences are LGHDT and YNNKEL (reference sequence). The CDR3 nucleotides are TGTGCCAGCAGCCGGTCCCCCGAGGGCACTGAAGCTTTCTTT. The encoded protein is CASSRSPEGTEAFF.

This chain joins TRBV7-9 and TRBJ1-1; possible D gene TRBD1, 6 bases. V dropped 4 bases and J dropped 7 bases, with 13 bases sitting between them. The germline CDR1 and CDR2 sequences are SEHNR and FQNEAQ (reference sequence). CDR3 size: 13 residues. The CDR3 loop is CASSSQGRVEAFF. Here the CDR3 DNA reads TGTGCCAGCAGCTCACAGGGCCGGGTTGAAGCTTTCTTT.